Sequencing of this T cell receptor beta chain was carried out in a study of OX40 agonist ivuxolimab in advanced cancers. As for the study in general: Every 2 weeks, ivuxolimab was infused into the patients intravenously at between 0.01 and 10 mg/kg.

TCRdb's table, derived via immunoSEQ multiplex PCR, lists solely in-frame clones and lacks some. This sample yields around 76,000 clones, of which 94% are seen a single time; just over 20% belongs to the top ten. Germline V gene data show CDR1 as MNHEY and CDR2 as SVGAGI. V lost 2 bases to trimming and J lost 2 bases, with 10 bases between them. This CDR3 contains 14 residues. Sequenced here: CD4+ or CD8+ T cells sorted from blood, sampled in a trial of the OX40 agonist ivuxolimab. The V call is TRBV6-5, the J call TRBJ2-7; weak D call: TRBD1 (5 bases). The TCR comes from an adult with an advanced solid tumor such as melanoma, head and neck, liver or kidney cancer. The CDR3 sequence: CASSYGAGPYEQYF. The CDR3 region has the DNA TGTGCCAGCAGTTACGGGGCCGGACCCTACGAGCAGTACTTC.